This entry concerns a single T cell receptor (beta chain). The CDR3 extends over 15 amino acids. The RNA usage for each TCR library was roughly 3.5 ug of total RNA. For each CDR3 protein, TCRdb gives one entry from its re-call of the 5' RACE reads, without DNA. The sample table includes 300,000 to 400,000 distinct CDR3 sequences. This specimen belongs to a study of monozygotic twins with inflammatory bowel disease. The sequenced sample was blood. The genes are TRBV12-3 or TRBV12-4 and TRBJ1-4; TCRdb lists TRBD1, though no DNA is available to test this call. The receptor was isolated from a human donor with ulcerative colitis or Crohn's disease, or a healthy co-twin of an affected twin (not recorded which). CDR3 protein: CASSRTGVTNEKLFF.